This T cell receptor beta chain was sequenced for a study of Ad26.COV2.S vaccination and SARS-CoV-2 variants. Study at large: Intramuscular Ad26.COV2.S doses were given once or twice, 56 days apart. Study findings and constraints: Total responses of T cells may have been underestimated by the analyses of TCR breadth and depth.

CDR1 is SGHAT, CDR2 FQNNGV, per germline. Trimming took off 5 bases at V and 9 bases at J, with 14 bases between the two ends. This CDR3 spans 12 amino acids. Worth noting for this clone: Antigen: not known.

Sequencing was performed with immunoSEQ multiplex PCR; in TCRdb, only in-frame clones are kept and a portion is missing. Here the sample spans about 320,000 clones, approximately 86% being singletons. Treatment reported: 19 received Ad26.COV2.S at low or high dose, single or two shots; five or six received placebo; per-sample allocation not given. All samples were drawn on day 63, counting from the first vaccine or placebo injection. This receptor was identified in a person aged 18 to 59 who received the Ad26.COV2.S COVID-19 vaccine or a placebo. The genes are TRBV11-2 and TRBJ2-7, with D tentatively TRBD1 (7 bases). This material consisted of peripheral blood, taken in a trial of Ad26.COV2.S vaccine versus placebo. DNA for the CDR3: TGTGCCAGCAGCCCAGGGGGGCAAGGGCAGTACTTC. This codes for CASSPGGQGQYF.